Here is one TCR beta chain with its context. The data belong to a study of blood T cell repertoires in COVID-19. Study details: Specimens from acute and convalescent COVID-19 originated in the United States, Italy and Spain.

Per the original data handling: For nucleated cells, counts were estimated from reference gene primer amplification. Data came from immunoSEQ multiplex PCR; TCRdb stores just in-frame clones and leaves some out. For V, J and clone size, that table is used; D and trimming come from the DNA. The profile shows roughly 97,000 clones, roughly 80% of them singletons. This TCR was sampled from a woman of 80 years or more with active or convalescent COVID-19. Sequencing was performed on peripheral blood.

The CDR3 loop reads CASSPFTGSNTGELFF. The CDR3 DNA reads TGTGCCAGCTCACCATTCACAGGATCGAACACCGGGGAGCTGTTTTTT. The J gene is TRBJ2-2, the V gene TRBV18, with D possibly matching TRBD1 (5 bases). V was cut by 2 bases and J by 0 bases, with 10 bases left in between. Germline V gene lookup returns CDR1 KGHSH and CDR2 LQKENI. This CDR3 region has 16 residues. Filled out from reference TRBV18 and TRBJ2-2, the complete variable domain reads NAGVMQNPRHLVRRRGQEARLRCSPMKGHSHVYWYRQLPEEGLKFMVYLQKENIIDESGMPKERFSAEFPKEGPSILRIQQVVRGDSAAYFCASSPFTGSNTGELFFGEGSRLTVL.